Described below is a single T cell receptor beta chain sequence and its context. The antigen is not known. Assay used: immunoSEQ multiplex PCR; TCRdb lists only in-frame clones, some missing. The sample holds roughly 160,000 clones, roughly nine tenths seen once. This entry belongs to a study of T cell responses to AZD1222 COVID-19 vaccine. Study outcomes and limitations: Seropositive status at baseline applied to only five or six AZD1222 recipients.

This CDR3 spans 18 amino acids. Germline assignment: CDR1 SNHLY and CDR2 FYNNEI. With 5 bases clipped from V and 1 base from J, the junction kept 11 bases outside the gene matches. This receptor was obtained from an adult in good health. This chain uses TRBV2 with TRBJ2-6, with 7 nucleotides matching TRBD1. Specimen: peripheral blood, collected on day 0 of AZD1222 vaccination. The CDR3 nucleotides are TGTGCCAGCAGTTTAGGGGGCGCGCTTTATTCTGGGGCCAACGTCCTGACTTTC. This sequence encodes CASSLGGALYSGANVLTF.